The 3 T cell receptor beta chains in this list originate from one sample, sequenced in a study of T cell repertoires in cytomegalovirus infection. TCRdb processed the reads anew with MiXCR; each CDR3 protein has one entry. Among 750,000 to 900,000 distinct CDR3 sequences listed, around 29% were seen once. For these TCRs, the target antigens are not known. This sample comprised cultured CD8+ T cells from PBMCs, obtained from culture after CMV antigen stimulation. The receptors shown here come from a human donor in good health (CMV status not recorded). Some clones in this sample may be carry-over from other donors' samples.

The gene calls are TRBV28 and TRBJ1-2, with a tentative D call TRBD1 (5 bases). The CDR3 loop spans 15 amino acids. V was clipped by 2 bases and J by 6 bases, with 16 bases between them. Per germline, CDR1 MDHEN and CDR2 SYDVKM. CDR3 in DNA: TGTGCCAGCAGTTTACGGGGCCCGCTGGGGGATGGCTACACCTTC. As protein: CASSLRGPLGDGYTF.

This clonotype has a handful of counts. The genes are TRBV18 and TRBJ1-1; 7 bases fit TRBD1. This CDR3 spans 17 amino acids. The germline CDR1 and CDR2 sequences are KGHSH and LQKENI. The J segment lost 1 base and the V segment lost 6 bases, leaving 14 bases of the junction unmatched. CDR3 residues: CASSRTGAGGANTEAFF. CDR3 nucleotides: TGTGCCAGCTCTCGCACAGGGGCCGGGGGTGCGAACACTGAAGCTTTCTTT.

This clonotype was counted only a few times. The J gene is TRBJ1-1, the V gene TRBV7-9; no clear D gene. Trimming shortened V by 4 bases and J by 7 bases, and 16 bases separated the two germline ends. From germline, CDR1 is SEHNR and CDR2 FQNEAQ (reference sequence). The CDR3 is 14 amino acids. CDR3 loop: CASSSRGPPFEAFF. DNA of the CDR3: TGTGCCAGCAGCTCAAGAGGACCGCCGTTTGAAGCTTTCTTT.